Listed below are T cell receptor beta chains from one sample, sequenced in a study of blood T cell repertoires in COVID-19. The protocol was immunoSEQ multiplex PCR, while the TCRdb copy is restricted to in-frame clones and leaves out a portion. Of some 100,000 clones in the sample, roughly 83% were seen once. The specimen was peripheral blood. The receptor source for this set is a woman aged 55-69 years with acute or convalescent COVID-19. Both conserved end residues are part of each CDR3. D genes are given only for firm matches. Rows give clone size only sometimes, using once, few, many, or a class for an expanded clone.

J gene,D gene,clone size,CDR3 length,V gene,CDR3 DNA,CDR3 protein
TRBJ1-5,-,-,13,TRBV30,TGTGCCTGGAGTGTAGCGAGCAATCAGCCCCAGCATTTT,CAWSVASNQPQHF
TRBJ1-1,TRBD1,few,13,TRBV7-8,TGTGCCAGCAGCTTAGCGGGACAGAAGAGAGCTTTCTTT,CASSLAGQKRAFF
TRBJ2-7,TRBD2,once,16,TRBV3-1/TRBV3-2,TGTGCCAGCAGCCAAGTGGGACTTCGGGGGGTCGGCGAGCAGTACTTC,CASSQVGLRGVGEQYF
TRBJ1-2,TRBD1,once,11,TRBV29-1,TGCAGCGTTAACAGGGGGGAAGGCTACACCTTC,CSVNRGEGYTF
TRBJ1-2,TRBD1,-,16,TRBV28,TGTGCCAGCAGTTCCGGGGCAGGGGGCTCACCTTATGGCTACACCTTC,CASSSGAGGSPYGYTF
TRBJ1-2,-,many,12,TRBV19,TGTGCCAGCAGGCCCCCTAACTATGGCTACACCTTC,CASRPPNYGYTF
TRBJ1-1,-,few,14,TRBV5-1,TGCGCCAGCAGCTTGGCCGCGGGAAACACTGAAGCTTTCTTT,CASSLAAGNTEAFF
TRBJ1-5,TRBD1,-,16,TRBV19,TGTGCCAGTAGTATTAGGGACAGGGTAGGCAATCAGCCCCAGCATTTT,CASSIRDRVGNQPQHF
TRBJ2-1,TRBD2,-,19,TRBV7-3,TGTGCCAGCAGCCCCCCTCTAGCGGGAGAAACCTCCGCCTACAATGAGCAGTTCTTC,CASSPPLAGETSAYNEQFF
TRBJ1-1,-,-,15,TRBV5-1,TGCGCCAGCAGCTTGCAAGGACTCTGGAACACTGAAGCTTTCTTT,CASSLQGLWNTEAFF
TRBJ1-2,-,once,13,TRBV6-5,TGTGCCAGCTCCCCGGAGGGTTACTATGGCTACACCTTC,CASSPEGYYGYTF
TRBJ1-1,TRBD1,-,14,TRBV28,TGTGCCAGCACGGGGACAGGGGGTCAAACTGAAGCTTTCTTT,CASTGTGGQTEAFF
TRBJ1-2,-,-,14,TRBV28,TGTGCCAGCAGTGGACCTAGGACAGTCTATGGCTACACCTTC,CASSGPRTVYGYTF
TRBJ1-5,-,-,14,TRBV27,TGTGCCAGCAGGCACCAGGGGAGCAATCAGCCCCAGCATTTT,CASRHQGSNQPQHF
TRBJ1-2,-,-,13,TRBV6-2/TRBV6-3,TGTGCCAGCAGTTACTCGAGTGTCGATGGCTACACCTTC,CASSYSSVDGYTF
TRBJ2-7,TRBD2,few,13,TRBV28,TGTGCCAGCCGGAGCGGGGGGCCTCGGGAGCAGTACTTC,CASRSGGPREQYF
TRBJ2-5,-,-,17,TRBV7-3,TGTGCCAGCAGCTTACTCCCGACCGAGGCCGGCCAAGAGACCCAGTACTTC,CASSLLPTEAGQETQYF
TRBJ2-7,-,few,12,TRBV7-9,TGTGCCAGCAGCCGAGACTACTACGAGCAGTACTTC,CASSRDYYEQYF
TRBJ2-3,-,-,15,TRBV7-2,TGTGCCAGCAGCTTAGAGGCAGGCAACACAGATACGCAGTATTTT,CASSLEAGNTDTQYF
TRBJ2-5,TRBD2,-,17,TRBV12-5,TGTGCTAGTGGTTTGCGGCCAACTAGCGGGGGCTCAGGGACCCAGTACTTC,CASGLRPTSGGSGTQYF
TRBJ1-6,-,-,15,TRBV3-1/TRBV3-2,TGTGCCAGCAGCCAAGTGCTACAGTCAAACTCACCCCTCCACTTT,CASSQVLQSNSPLHF
TRBJ2-5,-,once,13,TRBV7-8,TGTGCCAGCAGCTTAGACCGGGGAGAGACCCAGTACTTC,CASSLDRGETQYF
TRBJ1-5,-,-,14,TRBV6-6,TGTGCCAGCAAAAGGGCACAGGCAAATCAGCCCCAGCATTTT,CASKRAQANQPQHF
TRBJ2-3,-,-,12,TRBV29-1,TGCAGCGTTTTGTTCTCCAGTGATACGCAGTATTTT,CSVLFSSDTQYF
TRBJ1-3,TRBD1,-,15,TRBV19,TGTGCCAGTAGTCGACAGGGGAGTTCTGGAAACACCATATATTTT,CASSRQGSSGNTIYF
TRBJ1-2,TRBD1,few,14,TRBV18,TGTGCCAGCTCACGAGGGACAGGGGACTATGGCTACACCTTC,CASSRGTGDYGYTF
TRBJ2-7,-,-,13,TRBV7-2,TGTGCCAGCAGCGTCAGGGGGGCCTACGAGCAGTACTTC,CASSVRGAYEQYF
TRBJ1-5,-,-,15,TRBV18,TGTGCCAGCTCACCACCGGGGCAGGACCATCAGCCCCAGCATTTT,CASSPPGQDHQPQHF
TRBJ2-7,-,-,13,TRBV10-1,TGCGCCACCTCGACGGGTAGCTATCTCGAGCAGTACTTC,CATSTGSYLEQYF
TRBJ2-7,TRBD1,-,15,TRBV11-2,TGTGCCAGCAGCTTAGAACGGACAGGGGGCTACGAGCAGTACTTC,CASSLERTGGYEQYF
TRBJ2-5,TRBD2,-,14,TRBV7-9,TGTGCCAGCAGCACGAGCGGGGGGTTAGGGACCCAGTACTTC,CASSTSGGLGTQYF
TRBJ1-6,-,-,15,TRBV15,TGTGCCACCAGCAGAGATGCGGGGGATAATTCACCCCTCCACTTT,CATSRDAGDNSPLHF
TRBJ1-5,TRBD1,few,13,TRBV12-3/TRBV12-4,TGTGCCAGCAGTTTGTCAGGGGGACAGCCCCAGCATTTT,CASSLSGGQPQHF
TRBJ2-5,TRBD1,-,17,TRBV3-1/TRBV3-2,TGTGCCAGCAGCCCTTGGATCGGGACAGGGCCCTGGGAGACCCAGTACTTC,CASSPWIGTGPWETQYF
TRBJ1-2,-,-,12,TRBV28,TGTGCCAGCGGAGGACCAAACTATGGCTACACCTTC,CASGGPNYGYTF
TRBJ2-7,TRBD2,-,14,TRBV20-1,TGCAGTGCTAGTGGAGCGGGAGTGGCCTACGAGCAGTACTTC,CSASGAGVAYEQYF
TRBJ2-7,-,once,16,TRBV28,TGTGCCAGCAGGCCTCCGGGACAAGGTTCTAGGGGCGAGCAGTACTTC,CASRPPGQGSRGEQYF